Presented here are 28 T cell receptor beta chains from one specimen sequenced in a study of blood T cell repertoires in COVID-19. Measured with immunoSEQ multiplex PCR; TCRdb has only the in-frame clones, and not every one. This table holds about 210,000 clones, 75% to 90% found once. Sequencing was performed on peripheral blood. The receptors derive from a woman in her 70s with COVID-19, enrolled during active disease.

On this clone itself: The same CDR3 arises from other DNA sequences in this sample as well. DNA for the CDR3: TGTGCCAGCAGCTTGGACAGGGGAGGCAATCAGCCCCAGCATTTT. The encoded protein is CASSLDRGGNQPQHF. This chain joins TRBV7-2 and TRBJ1-5; 9 bases are a match to TRBD1. The V segment lost 3 bases and the J segment 2 bases; nucleotides outside the gene matches: 2. From germline, CDR1 is SGHTA and CDR2 FQGNSA. This CDR3 spans 15 amino acids.

The chain uses TRBV9 and TRBJ2-1; 7 bases agree with TRBD2. The J segment lost 2 bases and the V segment lost 3 bases, leaving 5 bases of the junction unmatched. Germline V gene sequence: CDR1 SGDLS, CDR2 YYNGEE. The CDR3 runs to 15 residues. In nucleotides, the CDR3 is TGTGCCAGCAGCGCGACTAGCAACACCTACAATGAGCAGTTCTTC. Translating it yields CASSATSNTYNEQFF.

The chain joins TRBV7-2 to TRBJ2-5, with 14 bases aligning to TRBD2. This CDR3 contains 18 residues. V dropped 1 base and J dropped 5; count of bases not matched to a gene: 9. The germline gives CDR1 SGHTA, CDR2 FQGNSA. The CDR3 DNA sequence: TGTGCCAGCAGCTTAGAAAGACTAGCGGGAGGGATTTACGAGACCCAGTACTTC. This codes for CASSLERLAGGIYETQYF.

The chain links TRBV7-2 to TRBJ2-1; TRBD2 matches at 12 bases. The CDR3 consists of 18 residues. Germline CDR1 reads SGHTA; CDR2 reads FQGNSA. J gave up 9 bases and V 5 bases, and 17 bases lay outside the gene matches. CDR3 in DNA: TGTGCCAGCAGCGCAAGACTAGCGGGAGTTGGGACAGGGCGTGAGCAGTTCTTC. This sequence encodes CASSARLAGVGTGREQFF. The variable domain in full, completed from reference TRBV7-2 and TRBJ2-1, reads GAGVSQSPSNKVTEKGKDVELRCDPISGHTALYWYRQSLGQGLEFLIYFQGNSAPDKSGLPSDRFSAERTGGSVSTLTIQRTQQEDSAVYLCASSARLAGVGTGREQFFGPGTRLTVL.

This chain connects TRBV11-3 to TRBJ2-1; D is unresolved. The CDR3 sequence is 15 residues long. CDR1 SGHNT and CDR2 YENEEA come from the germline V gene. Trimming pared 1 base from V and 2 bases from J, leaving 9 bases between. The CDR3 spells CASSLGRGTYNEQFF. CDR3 sequence (DNA): TGTGCCAGCAGCTTAGGCCGCGGAACCTACAATGAGCAGTTCTTC.

Remarks on this clone: Compared with germline, one end of the junction differs, possibly owing to a read error. The chain combines TRBV10-3 with TRBJ2-1; 7 bases are a match to TRBD1. Looked up from germline, CDR1 is ENHRY and CDR2 is SYGVKD. The CDR3 loop spans 13 amino acids. CDR3 bases: TGTGCCGTCAGGGAACTTCTACAGGGGAATAAGTTCTTC. Its protein is CAVRELLQGNKFF.

This chain uses TRBV7-2 with TRBJ1-1; 10 bases map to TRBD1. The germline V gene has CDR1 SGHTA and CDR2 FQGNSA. V trimming: 5 bases; J trimming: 2 bases; junction bases outside the gene matches: 5. The CDR3 extends over 15 amino acids. DNA of the CDR3: TGTGCCAGCAGCCATGGGACAGGGGTTAACACTGAAGCTTTCTTT. Amino acid sequence: CASSHGTGVNTEAFF.

The chain links TRBV5-6 to TRBJ1-4, with a possible D match to TRBD1 (5 bases). V was cut by 4 bases and J by 4 bases, with 14 bases left in between. The CDR3 is 15 residues long. Germline CDR1 and CDR2: SGHDT and YYEEEE. The CDR3 coding sequence is TGTGCCAGCAGCCAAAGACAGCCAATTAATGAAAAACTGTTTTTT. Protein product: CASSQRQPINEKLFF.

This clone came up once. The chain uses TRBV9 and TRBJ2-3, with 11 positions matching TRBD2. J was trimmed by 2 bases and V by 5 bases; bases with no gene match: 4. The CDR3 extends over 15 amino acids. The germline V gene has CDR1 SGDLS and CDR2 YYNGEE. The CDR3 DNA reads as TGTGCCAGCAGGAGGACTAGCGGGCCCACAGATACGCAGTATTTT. Protein: CASRRTSGPTDTQYF.

CDR3 sequence: CASSQGQATQQYF. Written as DNA, the CDR3 is TGCGCCAGCAGCCAAGGACAGGCAACCCAGCAGTACTTC. The chain carries TRBV5-1 and TRBJ2-7, with 7 bases fitting TRBD1. CDR1 and CDR2 from the germline V gene are SGHRS and YFSETQ. The CDR3 has 13 amino acids. Losses at the gene ends were 4 bases for V and 8 bases for J; bases not matched to a gene: 9.

The chain is built from TRBV19 and TRBJ2-7, with D possibly TRBD2 on 6 matching bases. V lost 7 bases and J 10 bases, leaving 20 bases between the germline ends. From germline, CDR1 is LNHDA and CDR2 SQIVND (reference sequence). The CDR3 is made up of 13 amino acids. The CDR3, as DNA: TGTGCCAGTAATTGGAGGTCCGGACTACCTCAGTACTTC. Its translation: CASNWRSGLPQYF.

This clone was found a few times. This chain uses TRBV18 with TRBJ2-1, with TRBD2 identical over 8 bases. Germline assignment: CDR1 KGHSH and CDR2 LQKENI. The CDR3 runs to 13 residues. V dropped 6 bases and J dropped 10; count of bases not matched to a gene: 8. Here the CDR3 reads CASSPGGALEQFF. The CDR3, as DNA: TGTGCCAGCTCCCCCGGGGGGGCCTTGGAGCAGTTCTTC. The full variable domain, in which reference TRBV18 and TRBJ2-1 provide the parts outside the CDR3, is NAGVMQNPRHLVRRRGQEARLRCSPMKGHSHVYWYRQLPEEGLKFMVYLQKENIIDESGMPKERFSAEFPKEGPSILRIQQVVRGDSAAYFCASSPGGALEQFFGPGTRLTVL.

The chain links TRBV19 to TRBJ2-1; perhaps TRBD1 as D (8 bases). The CDR3 runs to 16 residues. Germline lookup yields CDR1 LNHDA and CDR2 SQIVND (reference sequence). Trimming removed 6 bases from V and 1 base from J, with 16 bases in between. The CDR3 loop reads CASSINRGGSYNEQFF. In nucleotides, the CDR3 is TGTGCCAGTAGCATCAACAGGGGGGGGTCCTACAATGAGCAGTTCTTC. Using reference TRBV19 and TRBJ2-1 for the parts outside the CDR3, the full variable domain is DGGITQSPKYLFRKEGQNVTLSCEQNLNHDAMYWYRQDPGQGLRLIYYSQIVNDFQKGDIAEGYSVSREKKESFPLTVTSAQKNPTAFYLCASSINRGGSYNEQFFGPGTRLTVL.

This chain connects TRBV7-2 to TRBJ1-5; D gene uncertain. Per germline, CDR1 SGHTA and CDR2 FQGNSA. The V and J ends lost 1 base and 0 bases respectively, with 7 bases between them. This CDR3 comprises 15 residues. CDR3 loop: CASSLVSDSNQPQHF. As DNA, the CDR3 is TGTGCCAGCAGCTTAGTCAGCGATAGCAATCAGCCCCAGCATTTT.

The chain carries TRBV5-4 and TRBJ1-2, with a tentative D call TRBD1 (5 bases). Germline V gives CDR1 SGHNT, CDR2 YYREEE (reference sequence). V was trimmed by 0 bases and J by 1 base, leaving 7 bases between them. The CDR3 covers 14 residues. The CDR3 nucleotides are TGTGCCAGCAGCTTGGACGGGGGTAACTATGGCTACACCTTC. It is translated as CASSLDGGNYGYTF.

The V call is TRBV19, the J call TRBJ2-5; tentatively, D is TRBD2 (5 bases). V lost 4 bases and J 4 bases, leaving 13 bases between the germline ends. The CDR3 extends over 14 amino acids. Germline V lookup: CDR1 LNHDA, CDR2 SQIVND (reference sequence). The CDR3 sequence: CASSTAQRRETQYF. DNA of the CDR3: TGTGCCAGTAGTACGGCCCAGCGGCGAGAGACCCAGTACTTC.

The genes are TRBV7-2 and TRBJ2-6, with TRBD1 matching 8 bases. The CDR3 consists of 16 residues. Germline loops: CDR1 SGHTA, CDR2 FQGNSA. Trimming cost V 5 bases and J 4 bases; bases outside gene matches: 7. The CDR3 DNA follows: TGTGCCAGCAGCCCGGACAGGGTTCCCGGGGCCAACGTCCTGACTTTC. It specifies CASSPDRVPGANVLTF.

The V gene is TRBV27, the J gene TRBJ2-7, with 12 bases fitting TRBD2. Germline lookup yields CDR1 MNHEY and CDR2 SMNVEV (reference sequence). The trim removed 8 bases at V and 7 bases at J, leaving 9 bases unmatched. This CDR3 contains 14 residues. For the CDR3, the DNA is TGTGCCAGCCGGACTAGCGGGGTCCGTTGGGAGCAGTACTTC. As protein: CASRTSGVRWEQYF.

V is TRBV5-1 and J is TRBJ1-6; 7 bases match TRBD1. Germline V gene sequence: CDR1 SGHRS, CDR2 YFSETQ. This CDR3 has 15 amino acids. Germline trimming cut 0 bases from V and 13 bases from J; bases unmatched to any gene: 10. The CDR3 loop is CASSLEGGGLTPLHF. The CDR3 region has the DNA TGCGCCAGCAGCTTGGAAGGGGGCGGACTCACTCCCCTCCACTTT.

The chain recombines TRBV29-1 with TRBJ2-1; tentative D call: TRBD1 (5 bases). The germline V gene encodes CDR1 SQVTM and CDR2 ANQGSEA. The CDR3 has 15 amino acids. V was shortened by 3 bases and J by 4 bases, with 16 bases between the two germline ends. CDR3 nucleotides: TGCAGCGTTGATGGAGCAGGGAAGGGATACAATGAGCAGTTCTTC. Amino acids: CSVDGAGKGYNEQFF.

This clone was seen only once. The chain recombines TRBV2 with TRBJ1-5, with 8 bases that match TRBD1. Losses at the gene ends were 3 bases for V and 11 bases for J; bases not matched to a gene: 12. Germline CDR1 and CDR2: SNHLY and FYNNEI. The CDR3 contains 15 residues. In DNA form, the CDR3 reads TGTGCCAGCAGTGAGACAGGGGCCGGAATTAAGGCCCAGCATTTT. This translates into CASSETGAGIKAQHF.

CDR3 nucleotides: TGTGCCAGCAGCCCCGTCACAGGATCCTACGAGCAGTACTTC. Its translation: CASSPVTGSYEQYF. This chain connects TRBV27 to TRBJ2-7, with a tentative D call TRBD1 (5 bases). CDR1 and CDR2 (germline): MNHEY, SMNVEV (reference sequence). The germline V and J ends were trimmed by 6 bases and 1 base, with 13 bases remaining between them. This CDR3 has 14 amino acids.

J is TRBJ1-2 and V is TRBV12-5; TRBD1 might be the D (6 bases). Germline CDR1 LGHNT, CDR2 FRNRAP. The CDR3 loop spans 16 amino acids. The V end lost 11 bases, the J end lost 5 bases, and 27 bases lay between the germline ends. The CDR3 loop reads CAPAMRGGAGRYGYTF. CDR3 DNA: TGTGCTCCTGCCATGAGGGGGGGGGCAGGGCGTTATGGCTACACCTTC.

The V and J genes are TRBV6-6 and TRBJ2-1; D gene ambiguous. The CDR3 has 11 residues. V was clipped by 8 bases and J by 6 bases, with 8 bases between them. Germline V CDR1 and CDR2: MNHNY, SVGAGI (reference sequence). CDR3 region: CASQRANEQFF. In nucleotides, the CDR3 is TGTGCCAGCCAAAGAGCCAATGAGCAGTTCTTC.

The chain links TRBV2 to TRBJ1-6; 7 bases align to TRBD1. Per the germline V gene, CDR1 is SNHLY and CDR2 is FYNNEI. The CDR3 spans 14 residues. Unmatched junction bases numbered 9, after V lost 6 bases and J lost 10 bases. The CDR3 sequence is CASSRQGDQSPLHF. CDR3 DNA: TGTGCCAGCAGCCGGCAGGGGGACCAATCACCCCTCCACTTT.

This chain uses TRBV7-2 with TRBJ2-7; 13 nucleotides align to TRBD2. Losses at the gene ends were 5 bases for V and 2 bases for J; bases not matched to a gene: 9. The CDR3 totals 17 residues. Germline assignment: CDR1 SGHTA and CDR2 FQGNSA. CDR3 bases: TGTGCCAGCAGCCTTCGGACTAGCGGGAGATCCGCCTACGAGCAGTACTTC. Translation: CASSLRTSGRSAYEQYF.

The chain joins TRBV27 to TRBJ2-7; TRBD2 aligns across 9 bases. The junction had 15 bases not matched to a gene; V was cut back by 2 bases and J by 1 base. The CDR3 length is 19 residues. In germline, CDR1 is MNHEY, CDR2 SMNVEV (reference sequence). The CDR3 reads CASSLTPGRGTSWSYEQYF. The CDR3 DNA follows: TGTGCCAGCAGTTTAACTCCCGGCCGGGGGACTAGCTGGTCCTACGAGCAGTACTTC.

The chain joins TRBV28 to TRBJ2-7; D may be TRBD1 (6 bases). Germline V gene data show CDR1 as MDHEN and CDR2 as SYDVKM. V was cut by 10 bases and J by 1 base, with 14 bases left in between. The CDR3 is 13 amino acids. This CDR3 is CAIKRGQSYEQYF. The CDR3 DNA reads TGTGCCATCAAGAGGGGACAATCCTACGAGCAGTACTTC.